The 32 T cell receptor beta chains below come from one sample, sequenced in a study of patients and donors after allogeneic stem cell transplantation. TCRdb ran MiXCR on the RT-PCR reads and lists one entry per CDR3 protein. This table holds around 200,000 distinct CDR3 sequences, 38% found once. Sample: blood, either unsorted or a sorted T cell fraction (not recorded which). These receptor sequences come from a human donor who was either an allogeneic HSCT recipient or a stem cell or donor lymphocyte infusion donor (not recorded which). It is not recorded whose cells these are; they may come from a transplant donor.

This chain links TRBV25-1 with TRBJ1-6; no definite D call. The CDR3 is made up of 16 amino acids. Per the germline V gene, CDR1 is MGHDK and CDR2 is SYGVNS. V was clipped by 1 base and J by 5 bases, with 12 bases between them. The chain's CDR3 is CASSESAGFDNSPLHF. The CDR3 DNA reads TGTGCCAGCAGTGAATCGGCAGGCTTCGATAATTCACCCCTCCACTTT.

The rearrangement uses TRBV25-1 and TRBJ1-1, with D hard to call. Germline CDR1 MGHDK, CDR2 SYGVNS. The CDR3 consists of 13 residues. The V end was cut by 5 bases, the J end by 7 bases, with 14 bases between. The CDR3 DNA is TGTGCCAGCAGTCGGGCAGGCGGAGATGAAGCTTTCTTT. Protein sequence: CASSRAGGDEAFF.

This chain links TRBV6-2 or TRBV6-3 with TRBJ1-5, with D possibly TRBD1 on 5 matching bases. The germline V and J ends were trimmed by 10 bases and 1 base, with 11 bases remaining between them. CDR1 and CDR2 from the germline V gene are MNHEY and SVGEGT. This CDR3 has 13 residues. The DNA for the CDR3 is TGTGCCACCAGACAGCCGAGCAATCAGCCCCAGCATTTT. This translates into CATRQPSNQPQHF.

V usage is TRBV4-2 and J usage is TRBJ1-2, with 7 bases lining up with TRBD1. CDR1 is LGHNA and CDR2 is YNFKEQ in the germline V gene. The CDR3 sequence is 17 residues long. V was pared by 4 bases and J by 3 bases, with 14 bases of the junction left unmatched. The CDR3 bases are TGTGCCAGCAGCCCTGCCCCCGACAGGGAAAGGGACTATGGCTACACCTTC. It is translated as CASSPAPDRERDYGYTF.

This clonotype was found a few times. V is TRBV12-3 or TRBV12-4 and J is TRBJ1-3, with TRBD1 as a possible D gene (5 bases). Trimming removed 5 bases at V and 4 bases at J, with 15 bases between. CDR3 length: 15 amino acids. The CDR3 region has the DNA TGTGCCAGCAGTCCTCGGGGGTCTGGCGGAAACACCATATATTTT. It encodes CASSPRGSGGNTIYF.

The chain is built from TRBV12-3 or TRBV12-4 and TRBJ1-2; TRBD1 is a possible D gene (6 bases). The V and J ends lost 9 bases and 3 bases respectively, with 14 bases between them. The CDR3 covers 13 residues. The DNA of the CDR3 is TGTGCCAGTCAAAAGGACAGATACTATGGCTACACCTTC. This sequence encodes CASQKDRYYGYTF.

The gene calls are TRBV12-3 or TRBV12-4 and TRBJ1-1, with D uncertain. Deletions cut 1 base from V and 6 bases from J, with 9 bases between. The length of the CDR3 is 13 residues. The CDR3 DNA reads TGTGCCAGCAGTTTAGGCAGCAACGCTGAAGCTTTCTTT. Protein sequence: CASSLGSNAEAFF.

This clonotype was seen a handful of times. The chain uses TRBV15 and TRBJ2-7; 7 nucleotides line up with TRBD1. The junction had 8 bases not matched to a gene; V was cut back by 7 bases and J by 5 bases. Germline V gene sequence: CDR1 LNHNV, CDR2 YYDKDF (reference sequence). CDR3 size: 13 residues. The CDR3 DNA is TGTGCCACCAACAATCGACAGGGTCACGAGCAGTACTTC. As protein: CATNNRQGHEQYF.

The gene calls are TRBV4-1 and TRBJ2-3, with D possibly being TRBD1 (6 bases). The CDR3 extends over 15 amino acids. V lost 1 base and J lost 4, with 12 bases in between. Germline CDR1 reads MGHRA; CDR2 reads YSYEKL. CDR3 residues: CASSQVYRDADTQYF. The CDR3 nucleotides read TGCGCCAGCAGCCAAGTATACAGGGACGCAGATACGCAGTATTTT.

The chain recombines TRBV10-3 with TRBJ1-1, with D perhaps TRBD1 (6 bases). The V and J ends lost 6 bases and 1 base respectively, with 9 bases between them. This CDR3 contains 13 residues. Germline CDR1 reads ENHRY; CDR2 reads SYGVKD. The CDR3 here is CAISPQGNTEAFF. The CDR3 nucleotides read TGTGCCATCAGCCCACAGGGGAACACTGAAGCTTTCTTT.

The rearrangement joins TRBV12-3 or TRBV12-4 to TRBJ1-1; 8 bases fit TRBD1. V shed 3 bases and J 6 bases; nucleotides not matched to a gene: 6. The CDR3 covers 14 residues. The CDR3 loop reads CASSLDRVAAEAFF. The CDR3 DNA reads TGTGCCAGCAGTTTGGACAGGGTGGCGGCTGAAGCTTTCTTT.

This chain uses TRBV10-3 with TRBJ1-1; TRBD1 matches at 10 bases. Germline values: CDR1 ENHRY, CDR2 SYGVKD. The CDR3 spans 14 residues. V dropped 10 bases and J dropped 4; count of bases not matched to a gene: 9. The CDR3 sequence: CATMGQGSGTEAFF. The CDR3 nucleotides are TGTGCCACCATGGGACAGGGGAGCGGCACTGAAGCTTTCTTT.

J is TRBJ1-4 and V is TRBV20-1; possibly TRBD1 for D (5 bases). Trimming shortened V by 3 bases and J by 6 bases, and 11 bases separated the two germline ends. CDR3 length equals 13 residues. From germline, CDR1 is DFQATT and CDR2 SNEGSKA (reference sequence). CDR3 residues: CSARQTVDEKLFF. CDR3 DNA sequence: TGCAGTGCTAGGCAGACAGTCGATGAAAAACTGTTTTTT.

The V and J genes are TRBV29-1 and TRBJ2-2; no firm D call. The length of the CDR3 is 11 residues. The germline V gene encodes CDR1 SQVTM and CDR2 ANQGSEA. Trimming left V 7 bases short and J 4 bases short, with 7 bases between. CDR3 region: CSAVGTGELFF. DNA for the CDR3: TGCAGCGCGGTTGGCACCGGGGAGCTGTTTTTT.

CDR3: CASSFRRNQPQHF. DNA of the CDR3: TGTGCCAGCAGTTTTAGGAGAAATCAGCCCCAGCATTTT. The chain uses TRBV12-3 or TRBV12-4 and TRBJ1-5; unclear D gene. The CDR3 contains 13 residues. The V end lost 3 bases, the J end lost 4 bases, and 7 bases lay between the germline ends.

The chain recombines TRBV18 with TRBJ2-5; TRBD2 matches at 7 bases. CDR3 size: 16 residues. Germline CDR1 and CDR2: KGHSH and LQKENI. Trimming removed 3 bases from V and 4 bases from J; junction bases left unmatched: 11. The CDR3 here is CASSPFARGKLETQYF. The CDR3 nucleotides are TGTGCCAGCTCACCCTTCGCGCGGGGGAAGTTAGAGACCCAGTACTTC.

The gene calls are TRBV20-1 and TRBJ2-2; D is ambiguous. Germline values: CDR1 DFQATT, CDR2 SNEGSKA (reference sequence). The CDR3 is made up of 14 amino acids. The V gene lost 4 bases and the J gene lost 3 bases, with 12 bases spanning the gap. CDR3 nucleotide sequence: TGCAGTGCTAAGCAGGACCGTGACACCGGGGAGCTGTTTTTT. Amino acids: CSAKQDRDTGELFF.

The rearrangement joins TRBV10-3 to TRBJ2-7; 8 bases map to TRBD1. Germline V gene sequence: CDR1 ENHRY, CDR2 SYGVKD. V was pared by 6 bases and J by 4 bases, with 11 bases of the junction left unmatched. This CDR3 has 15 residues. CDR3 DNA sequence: TGTGCCATCAGACCCTTACAGGGGGAAACATACGAGCAGTACTTC. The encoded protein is CAIRPLQGETYEQYF.

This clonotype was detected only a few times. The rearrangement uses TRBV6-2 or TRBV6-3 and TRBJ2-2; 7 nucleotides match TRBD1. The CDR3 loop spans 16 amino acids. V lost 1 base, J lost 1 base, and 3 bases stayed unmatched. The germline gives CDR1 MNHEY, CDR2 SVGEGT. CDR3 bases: TGTGCCAGCAGTTACTTTGGGACAGAGAACACCGGGGAGCTGTTTTTT. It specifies CASSYFGTENTGELFF.

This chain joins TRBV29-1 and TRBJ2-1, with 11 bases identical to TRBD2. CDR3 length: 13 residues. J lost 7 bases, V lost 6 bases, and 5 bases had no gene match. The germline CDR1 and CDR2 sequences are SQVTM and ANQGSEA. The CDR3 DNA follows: TGCAGCGTCCCTAGCGGGGGGTTGAATGAGCAGTTCTTC. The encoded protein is CSVPSGGLNEQFF.

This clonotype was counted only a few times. The CDR3 bases are TGCAGTGCTAGAGGGGACGTAGGAAACACCATATATTTT. It translates to CSARGDVGNTIYF. The chain joins TRBV20-1 to TRBJ1-3; tentative D call: TRBD1 (5 bases). This CDR3 comprises 13 residues. Germline V CDR1 and CDR2: DFQATT, SNEGSKA (reference sequence). Trimming took off 1 base at V and 4 bases at J, with 8 bases between the two ends.

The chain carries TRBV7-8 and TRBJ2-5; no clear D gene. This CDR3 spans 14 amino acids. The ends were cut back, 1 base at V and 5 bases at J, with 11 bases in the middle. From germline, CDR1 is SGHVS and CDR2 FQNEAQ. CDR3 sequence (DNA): TGTGCCAGCAGCTTAGAACTGGGGTTGGAGACCCAGTACTTC. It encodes CASSLELGLETQYF.

The CDR3 sequence is CASSFGSGNQPQHF. DNA for the CDR3: TGTGCCAGCAGCTTCGGGAGTGGCAATCAGCCCCAGCATTTT. The rearrangement uses TRBV7-9 and TRBJ1-5; no clear D. The CDR3 runs to 14 residues. Germline-derived CDR1 and CDR2 are SEHNR and FQNEAQ (reference sequence). Deletions cut 3 bases from V and 2 bases from J, with 8 bases between.

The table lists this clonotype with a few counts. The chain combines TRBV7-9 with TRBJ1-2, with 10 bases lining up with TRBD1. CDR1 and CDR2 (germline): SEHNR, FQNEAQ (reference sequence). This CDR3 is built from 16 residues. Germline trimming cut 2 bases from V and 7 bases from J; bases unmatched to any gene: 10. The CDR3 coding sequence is TGTGCCAGCAGCTTAACGACGGGACAGGGGTCACCTGGCTACACCTTC. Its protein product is CASSLTTGQGSPGYTF.

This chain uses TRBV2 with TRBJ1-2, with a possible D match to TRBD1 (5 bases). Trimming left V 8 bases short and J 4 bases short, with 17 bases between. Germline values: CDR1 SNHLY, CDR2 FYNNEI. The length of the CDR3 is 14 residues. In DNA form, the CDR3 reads TGTGCCAGCCCCCCTCGGGGCGCCGGCTATGGCTACACCTTC. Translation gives CASPPRGAGYGYTF.

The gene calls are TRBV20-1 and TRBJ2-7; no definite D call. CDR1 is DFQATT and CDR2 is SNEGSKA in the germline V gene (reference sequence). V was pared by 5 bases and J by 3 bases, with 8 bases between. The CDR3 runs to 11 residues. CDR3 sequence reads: CSAWRGYEQYF. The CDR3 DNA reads TGCAGTGCTTGGCGAGGCTACGAGCAGTACTTC.

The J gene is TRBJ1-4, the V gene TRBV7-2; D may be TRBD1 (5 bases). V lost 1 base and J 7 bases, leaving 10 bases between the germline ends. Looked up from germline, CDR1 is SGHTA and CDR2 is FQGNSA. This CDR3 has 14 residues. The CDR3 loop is CASSLDGGSEKLFF. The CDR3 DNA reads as TGTGCCAGCAGCTTAGATGGGGGAAGTGAAAAACTGTTTTTT.

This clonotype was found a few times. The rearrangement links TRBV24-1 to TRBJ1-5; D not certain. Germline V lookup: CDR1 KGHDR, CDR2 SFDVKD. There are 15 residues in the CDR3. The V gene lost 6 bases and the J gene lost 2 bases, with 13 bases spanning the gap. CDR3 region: CATSPSGIGNQPQHF. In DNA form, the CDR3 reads TGTGCCACCAGTCCTAGCGGAATCGGCAATCAGCCCCAGCATTTT.

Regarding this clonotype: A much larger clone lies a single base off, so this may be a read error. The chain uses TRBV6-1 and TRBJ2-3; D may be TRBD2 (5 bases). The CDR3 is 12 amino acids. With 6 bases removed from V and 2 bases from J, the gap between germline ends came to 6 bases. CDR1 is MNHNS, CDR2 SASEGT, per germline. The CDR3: CASSGDTDTQYF. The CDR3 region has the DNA TGTGCCAGCAGCGGGGACACAGATACGCAGTATTTT.

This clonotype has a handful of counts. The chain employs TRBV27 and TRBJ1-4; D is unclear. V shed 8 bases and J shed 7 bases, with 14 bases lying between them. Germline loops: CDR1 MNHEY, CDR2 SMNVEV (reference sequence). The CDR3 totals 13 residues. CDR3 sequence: CASRRGRTEKLFF. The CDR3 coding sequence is TGTGCCAGCCGGCGGGGAAGGACTGAAAAACTGTTTTTT. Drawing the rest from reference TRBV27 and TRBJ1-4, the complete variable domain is EAQVTQNPRYLITVTGKKLTVTCSQNMNHEYMSWYRQDPGLGLRQIYYSMNVEVTDKGDVPEGYKVSRKEKRNFPLILESPSPNQTSLYFCASRRGRTEKLFFGSGTQLSVL.

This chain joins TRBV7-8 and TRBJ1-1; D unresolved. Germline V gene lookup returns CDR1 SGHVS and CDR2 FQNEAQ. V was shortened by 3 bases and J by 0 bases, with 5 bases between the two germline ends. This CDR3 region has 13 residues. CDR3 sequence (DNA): TGTGCCAGCAGCTTTCAAGTGAACACTGAAGCTTTCTTT. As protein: CASSFQVNTEAFF.

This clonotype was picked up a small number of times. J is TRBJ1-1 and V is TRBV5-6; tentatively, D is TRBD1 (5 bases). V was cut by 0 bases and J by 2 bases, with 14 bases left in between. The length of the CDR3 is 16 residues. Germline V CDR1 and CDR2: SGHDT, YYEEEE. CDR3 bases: TGTGCCAGCAGCTTGGGCAGGGTAATTAGAAACACTGAAGCTTTCTTT. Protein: CASSLGRVIRNTEAFF.